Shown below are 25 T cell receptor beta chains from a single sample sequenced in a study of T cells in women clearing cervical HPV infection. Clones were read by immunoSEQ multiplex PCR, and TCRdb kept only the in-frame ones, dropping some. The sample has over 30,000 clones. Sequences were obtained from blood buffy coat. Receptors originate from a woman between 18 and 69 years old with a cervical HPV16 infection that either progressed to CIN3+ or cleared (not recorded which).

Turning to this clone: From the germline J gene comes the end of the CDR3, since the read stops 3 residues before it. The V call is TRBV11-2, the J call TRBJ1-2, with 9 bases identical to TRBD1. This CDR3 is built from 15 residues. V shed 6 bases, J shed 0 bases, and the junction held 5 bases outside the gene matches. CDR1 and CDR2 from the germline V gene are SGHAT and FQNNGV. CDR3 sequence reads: CASSGTGRTNYGYTF. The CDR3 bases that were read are TGTGCCAGCAGTGGGACAGGGAGGACTAACTATGGC.

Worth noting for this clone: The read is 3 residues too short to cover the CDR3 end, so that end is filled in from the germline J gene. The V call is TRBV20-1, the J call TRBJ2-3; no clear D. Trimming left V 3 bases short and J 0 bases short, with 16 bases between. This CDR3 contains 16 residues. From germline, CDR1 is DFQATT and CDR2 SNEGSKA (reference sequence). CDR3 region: CSASDILSPSTDTQYF. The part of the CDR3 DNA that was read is TGCAGTGCTAGCGACATACTTTCGCCAAGCACAGATACG.

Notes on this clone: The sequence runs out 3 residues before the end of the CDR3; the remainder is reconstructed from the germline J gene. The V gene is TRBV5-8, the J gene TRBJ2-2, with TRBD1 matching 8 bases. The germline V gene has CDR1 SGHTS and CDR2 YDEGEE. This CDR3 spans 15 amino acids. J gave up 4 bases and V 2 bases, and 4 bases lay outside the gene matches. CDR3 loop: CASSFPGGPTGELFF. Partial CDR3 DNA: TGTGCCAGCAGCTTTCCAGGGGGCCCCACCGGGGAG.

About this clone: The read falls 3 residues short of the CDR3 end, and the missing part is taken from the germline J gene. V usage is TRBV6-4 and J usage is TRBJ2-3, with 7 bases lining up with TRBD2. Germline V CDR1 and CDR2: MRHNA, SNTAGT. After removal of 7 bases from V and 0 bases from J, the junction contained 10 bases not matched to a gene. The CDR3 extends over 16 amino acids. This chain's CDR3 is CASKTSMAPSTDTQYF. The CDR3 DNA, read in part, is TGTGCCAGCAAGACTAGCATGGCACCTAGCACAGATACG.

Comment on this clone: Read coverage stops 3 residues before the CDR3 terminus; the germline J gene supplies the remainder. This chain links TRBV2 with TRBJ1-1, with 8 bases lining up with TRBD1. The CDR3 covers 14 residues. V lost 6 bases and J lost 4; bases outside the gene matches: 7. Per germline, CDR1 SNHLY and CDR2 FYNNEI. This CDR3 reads CASSARGQVTEAFF. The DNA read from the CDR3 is TGTGCCAGCAGCGCCAGGGGGCAAGTCACTGAA.

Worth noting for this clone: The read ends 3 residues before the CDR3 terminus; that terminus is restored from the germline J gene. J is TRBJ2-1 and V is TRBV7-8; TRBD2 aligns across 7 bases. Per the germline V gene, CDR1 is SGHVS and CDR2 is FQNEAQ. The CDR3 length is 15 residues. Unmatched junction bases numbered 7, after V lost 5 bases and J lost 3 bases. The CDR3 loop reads CASSPTGGGYNEQFF. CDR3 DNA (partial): TGTGCCAGCAGCCCGACGGGCGGGGGCTACAATGAG.

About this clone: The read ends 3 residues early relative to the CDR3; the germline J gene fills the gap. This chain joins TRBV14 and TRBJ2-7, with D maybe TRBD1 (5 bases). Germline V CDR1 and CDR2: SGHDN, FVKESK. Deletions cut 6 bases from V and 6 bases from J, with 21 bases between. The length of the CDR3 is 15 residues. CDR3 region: CASSRTQGRGGEQYF. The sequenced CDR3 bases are TGTGCCAGCAGTCGGACGCAGGGAAGAGGTGGCGAG.

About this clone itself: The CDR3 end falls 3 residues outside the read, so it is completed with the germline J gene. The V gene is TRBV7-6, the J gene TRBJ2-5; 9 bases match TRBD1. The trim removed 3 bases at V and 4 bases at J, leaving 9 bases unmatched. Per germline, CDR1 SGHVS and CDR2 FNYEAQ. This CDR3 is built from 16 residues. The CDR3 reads CASSFRTGVGGETQYF. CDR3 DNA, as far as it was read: TGTGCCAGCAGCTTCCGGACAGGGGTGGGGGGAGAGACC.

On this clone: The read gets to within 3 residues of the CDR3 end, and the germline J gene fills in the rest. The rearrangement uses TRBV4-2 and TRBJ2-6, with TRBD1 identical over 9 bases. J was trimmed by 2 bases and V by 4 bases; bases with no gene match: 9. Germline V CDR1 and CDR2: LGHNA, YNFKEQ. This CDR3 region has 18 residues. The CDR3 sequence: CASSRAGTGFAGANVLTF. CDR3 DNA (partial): TGTGCCAGCAGCCGAGCCGGGACAGGGTTTGCTGGGGCCAACGTC.

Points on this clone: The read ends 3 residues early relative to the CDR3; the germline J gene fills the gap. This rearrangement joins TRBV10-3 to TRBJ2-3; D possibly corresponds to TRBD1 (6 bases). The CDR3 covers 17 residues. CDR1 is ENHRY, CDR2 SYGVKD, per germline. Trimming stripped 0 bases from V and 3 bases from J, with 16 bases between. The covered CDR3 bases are TGTGCCATCAGTGAGTCGCTACAGGGTTGGGGGACAGATACG. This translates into CAISESLQGWGTDT. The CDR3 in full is CAISESLQGWGTDTQYF.

CDR3 sequence: CASSQGGGSNYGYTF. The covered CDR3 bases are TGCGCCAGCAGCCAAGGGGGGGGTTCTAACTATGGC. J is TRBJ1-2 and V is TRBV4-1, with a possible D match to TRBD1 (5 bases). The read stops 3 residues short of the end of the CDR3; the missing end is completed from the germline J gene. The CDR3 is 15 amino acids. Trimming took off 1 base at V and 0 bases at J, with 9 bases between the two ends. Germline CDR1 reads MGHRA; CDR2 reads YSYEKL.

The CDR3 protein is CASSPPMLSGANVLTF. CDR3 bases read: TGTGCCAGCAGCCCTCCTATGCTCTCTGGGGCCAACGTC. The rearrangement uses TRBV27 and TRBJ2-6; D remains ambiguous. The CDR3 extends 3 residues past the end of the read, so its final part is completed from the germline J gene. The CDR3 sequence is 16 residues long. CDR1 MNHEY and CDR2 SMNVEV come from the germline V gene (reference sequence). The V end was cut by 6 bases, the J end by 0 bases, with 12 bases between.

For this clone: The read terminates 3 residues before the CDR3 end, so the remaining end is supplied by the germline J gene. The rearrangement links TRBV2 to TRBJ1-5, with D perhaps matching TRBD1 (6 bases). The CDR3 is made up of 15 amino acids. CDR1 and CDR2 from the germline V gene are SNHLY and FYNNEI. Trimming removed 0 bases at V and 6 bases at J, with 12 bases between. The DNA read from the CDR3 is TGTGCCAGCAGTGAAGCTTCGGGGGGCAGTCAGCCC. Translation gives CASSEASGGSQP. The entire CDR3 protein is CASSEASGGSQPQHF.

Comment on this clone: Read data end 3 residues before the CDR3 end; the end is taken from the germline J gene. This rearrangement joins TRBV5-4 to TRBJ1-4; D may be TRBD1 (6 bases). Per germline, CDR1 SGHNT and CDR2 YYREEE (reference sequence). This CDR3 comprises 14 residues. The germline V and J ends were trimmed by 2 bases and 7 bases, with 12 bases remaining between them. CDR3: CASSLGGGGEKLFF. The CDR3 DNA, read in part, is TGTGCCAGCAGCTTAGGCGGGGGCGGTGAAAAA. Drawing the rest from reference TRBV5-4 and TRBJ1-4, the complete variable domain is ETGVTQSPTHLIKTRGQQVTLRCSSQSGHNTVSWYQQALGQGPQFIFQYYREEENGRGNFPPRFSGLQFPNYSSELNVNALELDDSALYLCASSLGGGGEKLFFGSGTQLSVL.

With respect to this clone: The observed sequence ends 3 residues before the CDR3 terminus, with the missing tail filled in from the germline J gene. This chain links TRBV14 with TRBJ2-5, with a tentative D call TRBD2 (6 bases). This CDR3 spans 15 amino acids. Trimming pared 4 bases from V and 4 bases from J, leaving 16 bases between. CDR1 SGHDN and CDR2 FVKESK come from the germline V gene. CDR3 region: CASSPLGGSGETQYF. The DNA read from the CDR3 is TGTGCCAGCAGCCCCCTCGGGGGATCTGGAGAGACC.

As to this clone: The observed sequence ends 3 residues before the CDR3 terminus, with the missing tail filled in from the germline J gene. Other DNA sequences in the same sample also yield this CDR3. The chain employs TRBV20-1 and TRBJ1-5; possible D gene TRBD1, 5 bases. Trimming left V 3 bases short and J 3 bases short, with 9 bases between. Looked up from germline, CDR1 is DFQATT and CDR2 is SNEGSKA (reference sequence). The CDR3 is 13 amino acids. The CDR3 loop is CSASSGYNQPQHF. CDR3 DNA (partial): TGCAGTGCTAGTTCAGGGTACAATCAGCCC.

CDR3 sequence reads: CAWTRSRQGAPYEQYF. The sequenced CDR3 bases are TGTGCCTGGACCCGCTCTCGGCAGGGGGCACCCTACGAG. V gene TRBV30 combines with J gene TRBJ2-7, with 8 bases identical to TRBD1. The read finishes 3 residues shy of the CDR3 end, and the germline J gene is used to complete it. CDR3 size: 16 residues. V dropped 4 bases and J dropped 2; count of bases not matched to a gene: 13. The germline gives CDR1 GTSNPN, CDR2 SVGIG (reference sequence). Complete variable domain (other parts from reference TRBV30 and TRBJ2-7): SQTIHQWPATLVQPVGSPLSLECTVEGTSNPNLYWYRQAAGRGLQLLFYSVGIGQISSEVPQNLSASRPQDRQFILSSKKLLLSDSGFYLCAWTRSRQGAPYEQYFGPGTRLTVT.

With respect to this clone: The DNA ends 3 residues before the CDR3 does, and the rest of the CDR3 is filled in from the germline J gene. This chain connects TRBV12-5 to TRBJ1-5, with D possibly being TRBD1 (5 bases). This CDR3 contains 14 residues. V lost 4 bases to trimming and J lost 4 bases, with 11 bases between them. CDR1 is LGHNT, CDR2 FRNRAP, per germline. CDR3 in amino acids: CASGSVKGNQPQHF. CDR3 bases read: TGTGCTAGTGGTTCCGTGAAGGGGAATCAGCCC.

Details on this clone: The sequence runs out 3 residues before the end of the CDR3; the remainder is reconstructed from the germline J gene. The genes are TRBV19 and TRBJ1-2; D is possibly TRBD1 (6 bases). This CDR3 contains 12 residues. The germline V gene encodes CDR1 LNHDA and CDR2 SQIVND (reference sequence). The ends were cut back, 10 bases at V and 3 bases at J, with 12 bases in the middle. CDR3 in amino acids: CATLKGDYGYTF. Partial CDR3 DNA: TGTGCCACCCTTAAGGGGGACTATGGC.

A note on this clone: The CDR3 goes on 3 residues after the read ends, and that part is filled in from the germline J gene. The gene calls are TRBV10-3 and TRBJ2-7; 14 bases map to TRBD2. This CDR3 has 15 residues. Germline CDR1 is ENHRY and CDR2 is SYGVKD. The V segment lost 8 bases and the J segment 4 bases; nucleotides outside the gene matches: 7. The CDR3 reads CAIATTSGGAYEQYF. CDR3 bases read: TGTGCCATCGCGACGACTAGCGGGGGGGCGTACGAG.

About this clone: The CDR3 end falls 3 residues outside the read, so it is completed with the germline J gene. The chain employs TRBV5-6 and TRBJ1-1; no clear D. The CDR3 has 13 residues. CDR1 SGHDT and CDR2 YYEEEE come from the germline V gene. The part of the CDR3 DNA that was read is TGTGCCAGCAGCTTCCTATCCAGCCTCGGG. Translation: CASSFLSSLG. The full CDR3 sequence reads CASSFLSSLGAFF.

The DNA read from the CDR3 is TGCAGTGCTAGTGTGGGACAGGGACCGCCTACG. Its translation is CSASVGQGPPT. The CDR3, in full, reads CSASVGQGPPTQYF. The chain employs TRBV20-1 and TRBJ2-3; TRBD1 matches at 9 bases. Read sequence stops 3 residues before the CDR3 end, and the germline J gene provides the missing end. V lost 3 bases and J lost 8; bases outside the gene matches: 9. Germline-derived CDR1 and CDR2 are DFQATT and SNEGSKA (reference sequence). The CDR3 is 14 residues long.

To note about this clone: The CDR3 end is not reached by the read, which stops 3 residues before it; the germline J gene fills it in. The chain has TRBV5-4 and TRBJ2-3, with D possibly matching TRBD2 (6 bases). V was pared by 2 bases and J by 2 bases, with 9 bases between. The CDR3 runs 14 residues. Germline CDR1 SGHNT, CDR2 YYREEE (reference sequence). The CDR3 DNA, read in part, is TGTGCCAGCAGCTTTTCTAGCGCCACAGATACG. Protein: CASSFSSATDT. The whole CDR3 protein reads CASSFSSATDTQYF.

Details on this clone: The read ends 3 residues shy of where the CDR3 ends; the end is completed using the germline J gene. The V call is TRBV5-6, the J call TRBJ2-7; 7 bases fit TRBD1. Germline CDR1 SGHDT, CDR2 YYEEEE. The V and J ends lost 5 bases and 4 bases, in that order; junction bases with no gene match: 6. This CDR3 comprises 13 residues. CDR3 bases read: TGTGCCAGCAGGTCCGGGACAGCATACGAG. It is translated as CASRSGTAYE. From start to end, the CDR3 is CASRSGTAYEQYF.

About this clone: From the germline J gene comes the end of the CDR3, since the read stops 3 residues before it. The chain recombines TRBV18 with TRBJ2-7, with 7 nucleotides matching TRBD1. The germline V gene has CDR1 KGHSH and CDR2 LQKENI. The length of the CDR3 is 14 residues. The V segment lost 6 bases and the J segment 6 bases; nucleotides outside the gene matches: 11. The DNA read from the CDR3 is TGTGCCAGCTCCGATGCTGGGGCAGGGGGCGAG. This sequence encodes CASSDAGAGGE. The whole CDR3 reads CASSDAGAGGEQYF. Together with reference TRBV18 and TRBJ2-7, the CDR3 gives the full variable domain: NAGVMQNPRHLVRRRGQEARLRCSPMKGHSHVYWYRQLPEEGLKFMVYLQKENIIDESGMPKERFSAEFPKEGPSILRIQQVVRGDSAAYFCASSDAGAGGEQYFGPGTRLTVT.